This T cell receptor (beta chain) stems from a study of T cell responses to AZD1222 COVID-19 vaccine. Measured with immunoSEQ multiplex PCR; TCRdb has only the in-frame clones, and not every one. The sample lists roughly 50,000 clones, 70% to 90% occurring once. The germline V and J ends were trimmed by 2 bases and 9 bases, with 8 bases remaining between them. This CDR3 is 13 amino acids long. This clone was counted a single time. This sample comprised peripheral blood, obtained 28 days after the second AZD1222 dose. This TCR was sampled from an adult who received the AZD1222 COVID-19 vaccine. The chain joins TRBV12-3 or TRBV12-4 to TRBJ1-6; no reliable D call. This chain's CDR3 is CASSLRESSPLHF. CDR3 nucleotide sequence: TGTGCCAGCAGTTTAAGGGAAAGTTCACCCCTCCACTTT.